The 26 T cell receptor beta chains listed next were all sequenced from one sample in a study of T-cell memory formation after mild COVID-19. From the 5' RACE reads, TCRdb called clonotypes with MiXCR, one entry per CDR3 protein. Here the sample spans fewer than 650,000 distinct CDR3 sequences, 15% to 20% being singletons. Sequenced input: PBMCs or a T cell subset sorted from them (not recorded which). The receptors originated from an adult woman who had mild COVID-19 (a few samples of this study predate the infection). Cell type and time point are not known.

Only a few counts were recorded for this clonotype. The V and J genes are TRBV5-4 and TRBJ2-5; D is perhaps TRBD1 (6 bases). The CDR3 spans 15 residues. Trimming took 4 bases from V and 4 from J, leaving 17 bases between them. CDR1 and CDR2 from the germline V gene are SGHNT and YYREEE (reference sequence). The CDR3 DNA sequence: TGTGCCAGCAGCCCGGCGATGGGGGCCTCAGAGACCCAGTACTTC. Protein sequence: CASSPAMGASETQYF.

V gene TRBV7-6 combines with J gene TRBJ2-3; 9 bases agree with TRBD2. Germline values: CDR1 SGHVS, CDR2 FNYEAQ. Unmatched junction bases numbered 5, after V lost 5 bases and J lost 2 bases. This CDR3 contains 15 residues. CDR3 in amino acids: CASSISSGVTDTQYF. The CDR3 DNA follows: TGTGCCAGCAGCATTTCTAGCGGGGTCACAGATACGCAGTATTTT.

This clonotype was seen more than once but under ten times. J is TRBJ2-1 and V is TRBV15; D is unclear. This CDR3 spans 12 amino acids. Trimming took off 3 bases at V and 9 bases at J, with 9 bases between the two ends. The germline V gene encodes CDR1 LNHNV and CDR2 YYDKDF (reference sequence). The CDR3 DNA is TGTGCCACCAGCAGGGACCTAGGTGAGCAGTTCTTC. Its translation is CATSRDLGEQFF. Drawing the rest from reference TRBV15 and TRBJ2-1, the complete variable domain is DAMVIQNPRYQVTQFGKPVTLSCSQTLNHNVMYWYQQKSSQAPKLLFHYYDKDFNNEADTPDNFQSRRPNTSFCFLDIRSPGLGDTAMYLCATSRDLGEQFFGPGTRLTVL.

The CDR3 reads CASKRGQDNSPLHF. The CDR3 nucleotides are TGTGCCAGCAAGAGGGGACAGGATAATTCACCCCTCCACTTT. This rearrangement joins TRBV7-2 to TRBJ1-6, with TRBD1 matching 8 bases. The ends lost 7 bases at V and 5 bases at J; junction bases unmatched: 4. The CDR3 sequence is 14 residues long. The germline V gene encodes CDR1 SGHTA and CDR2 FQGNSA.

The chain links TRBV12-3 or TRBV12-4 to TRBJ1-6; D is perhaps TRBD1 (6 bases). CDR3 length: 14 residues. V gave up 3 bases and J gave up 7 bases, with 10 bases separating them. The CDR3 DNA is TGTGCCAGCAGTTTGGGGACAAAAAATTCACCCCTCCACTTT. Its translation is CASSLGTKNSPLHF.

Here the CDR3 reads CASSLERISGAVYQETQYF. The CDR3 coding sequence is TGTGCCAGCAGCTTAGAACGTATCAGCGGGGCTGTATACCAAGAGACCCAGTACTTC. The J gene is TRBJ2-5, the V gene TRBV7-9; 7 positions match TRBD2. This CDR3 is built from 19 residues. Germline V gene sequence: CDR1 SEHNR, CDR2 FQNEAQ (reference sequence). J lost 0 bases, V lost 1 base, and 14 bases had no gene match.

The chain uses TRBV7-2 and TRBJ2-5; tentative D call: TRBD2 (5 bases). CDR3 length: 17 amino acids. The germline gives CDR1 SGHTA, CDR2 FQGNSA. The V gene lost 5 bases and the J gene lost 1 base, with 20 bases spanning the gap. This CDR3 is CASSPRSSRGLQETQYF. The CDR3 nucleotides read TGTGCCAGCAGCCCCCGATCGAGCCGGGGTCTCCAAGAGACCCAGTACTTC.

The genes are TRBV18 and TRBJ1-5; 9 bases are a match to TRBD1. This CDR3 has 15 amino acids. J gave up 3 bases and V 4 bases, and 4 bases lay outside the gene matches. Germline loops: CDR1 KGHSH, CDR2 LQKENI. CDR3 sequence reads: CASSLGTGYNQPQHF. The CDR3 DNA follows: TGTGCCAGCTCACTCGGGACAGGGTACAATCAGCCCCAGCATTTT.

In its sample, this clonotype was seen a few times. The V and J genes are TRBV7-2 and TRBJ2-6; D call uncertain. Germline lookup yields CDR1 SGHTA and CDR2 FQGNSA. Deletions cut 1 base from V and 3 bases from J, with 7 bases between. CDR3 length: 15 residues. This CDR3 reads CASSLGVGGANVLTF. The DNA of the CDR3 is TGTGCCAGCAGCTTAGGAGTCGGTGGGGCCAACGTCCTGACTTTC.

V usage is TRBV4-2 and J usage is TRBJ2-1; 8 bases are shared with TRBD2. The CDR3 covers 16 residues. Unmatched junction bases numbered 9, after V lost 5 bases and J lost 3 bases. Germline V gives CDR1 LGHNA, CDR2 YNFKEQ. The CDR3 bases are TGTGCCAGCAGCGACGCCCTAGCGGGCATCTACAATGAGCAGTTCTTC. Protein product: CASSDALAGIYNEQFF.

The CDR3 protein is CSVTGTSGGTSTDTQYF. CDR3 nucleotides: TGCAGCGTGACCGGGACTAGCGGGGGTACTAGCACAGATACGCAGTATTTT. This sequence joins TRBV29-1 and TRBJ2-3; 14 bases match TRBD2. Germline trimming cut 6 bases from V and 0 bases from J; bases unmatched to any gene: 8. This CDR3 has 17 residues. Germline V gene lookup returns CDR1 SQVTM and CDR2 ANQGSEA.

The rearrangement joins TRBV5-1 to TRBJ2-2, with D possibly matching TRBD1 (6 bases). Trimming took 7 bases from V and 4 from J, leaving 11 bases between them. The CDR3 runs 13 residues. Germline CDR1 is SGHRS and CDR2 is YFSETQ. The CDR3 reads CASSQDSTGELFF. The CDR3 nucleotides are TGCGCCAGCTCACAGGACAGCACCGGGGAGCTGTTTTTT.

The V call is TRBV19, the J call TRBJ1-2; D uncertain. The CDR3 spans 13 residues. Germline lookup yields CDR1 LNHDA and CDR2 SQIVND (reference sequence). Trimming pared 3 bases from V and 4 bases from J, leaving 9 bases between. CDR3 loop: CASSMAGFYGYTF. The CDR3 DNA sequence: TGTGCCAGTAGTATGGCGGGGTTCTATGGCTACACCTTC. Together with reference TRBV19 and TRBJ1-2, the CDR3 gives the full variable domain: DGGITQSPKYLFRKEGQNVTLSCEQNLNHDAMYWYRQDPGQGLRLIYYSQIVNDFQKGDIAEGYSVSREKKESFPLTVTSAQKNPTAFYLCASSMAGFYGYTFGSGTRLTVV.

The chain has TRBV3-1 and TRBJ2-3; 15 bases agree with TRBD2. V shed 4 bases and J 6 bases; nucleotides not matched to a gene: 2. Germline V lookup: CDR1 LGHDT, CDR2 YNNKEL (reference sequence). The CDR3 has 15 residues. The CDR3 region is CASSRGTSGRDTQYF. Written as DNA, the CDR3 is TGTGCCAGCAGCCGGGGGACTAGCGGGAGGGATACGCAGTATTTT.

V usage is TRBV9 and J usage is TRBJ2-3; 12 positions match TRBD2. CDR3 length equals 15 residues. The germline CDR1 and CDR2 sequences are SGDLS and YYNGEE. With V trimmed by 3 bases and J by 6 bases, 5 bases remained unmatched. The CDR3 here is CASSGRLAGVDTQYF. Written as DNA, the CDR3 is TGTGCCAGCAGCGGTAGACTAGCGGGAGTGGATACGCAGTATTTT. Using reference TRBV9 and TRBJ2-3 for the parts outside the CDR3, the full variable domain is DSGVTQTPKHLITATGQRVTLRCSPRSGDLSVYWYQQSLDQGLQFLIQYYNGEERAKGNILERFSAQQFPDLHSELNLSSLELGDSALYFCASSGRLAGVDTQYFGPGTRLTVL.

The J gene is TRBJ2-7, the V gene TRBV20-1; no definite D call. Germline assignment: CDR1 DFQATT and CDR2 SNEGSKA (reference sequence). The ends were cut back, 6 bases at V and 5 bases at J, with 23 bases in the middle. This CDR3 has 15 amino acids. In nucleotides, the CDR3 is TGCAGTGCACCGCCGGGCCCCCGTGTAACGGACGAGCAGTACTTC. Its translation is CSAPPGPRVTDEQYF.

The J gene is TRBJ2-6, the V gene TRBV15; perhaps D is TRBD1 or TRBD2 (5 bases each). Trimming took 1 base from V and 4 from J, leaving 11 bases between them. Germline CDR1 and CDR2: LNHNV and YYDKDF (reference sequence). The CDR3 has 16 amino acids. For the CDR3, the DNA is TGTGCCACCAGCAGAGGGGGGTCTTCAGGGGCCAACGTCCTGACTTTC. Protein sequence: CATSRGGSSGANVLTF.

This clonotype was counted only a few times. This chain links TRBV4-3 with TRBJ2-5; 8 positions agree with TRBD1. The CDR3 sequence is 15 residues long. Losses at the gene ends were 2 bases for V and 5 bases for J; bases not matched to a gene: 7. In germline, CDR1 is LGHNA, CDR2 YSLEER. CDR3 DNA sequence: TGCGCCAGCAGCCAAAGGGGACAGGTGGGGGAGACCCAGTACTTC. Its protein is CASSQRGQVGETQYF.

This clonotype appeared a few times. The chain recombines TRBV4-2 with TRBJ2-7; the match to TRBD1 covers 7 bases. Germline V gives CDR1 LGHNA, CDR2 YNFKEQ. Trimming took 0 bases from V and 1 from J; bases not matched to a gene: 3. CDR3 length: 15 residues. CDR3 DNA: TGTGCCAGCAGCCAAGATTCGGGACAGTCCTACGAGCAGTACTTC. Amino acid sequence: CASSQDSGQSYEQYF.

The table lists this clonotype with a few counts. The V and J genes are TRBV14 and TRBJ2-7; TRBD1 aligns across 8 bases. The CDR3 contains 15 residues. V lost 0 bases to trimming and J lost 4 bases; unmatched junction nucleotides: 5. Germline V gene data show CDR1 as SGHDN and CDR2 as FVKESK. CDR3 residues: CASSQDRQGLYEQYF. CDR3 DNA: TGTGCCAGCAGCCAAGATCGACAGGGGCTTTACGAGCAGTACTTC. Based on the CDR3 plus reference TRBV14 and TRBJ2-7, the full variable domain is EAGVTQFPSHSVIEKGQTVTLRCDPISGHDNLYWYRRVMGKEIKFLLHFVKESKQDESGMPNNRFLAERTGGTYSTLKVQPAELEDSGVYFCASSQDRQGLYEQYFGPGTRLTVT.

The genes are TRBV25-1 and TRBJ1-6; no clear D gene. CDR3 length: 14 amino acids. Germline V lookup: CDR1 MGHDK, CDR2 SYGVNS. Trimming stripped 2 bases from V and 1 base from J, with 3 bases between. DNA for the CDR3: TGTGCCAGCAGTGAAGAGTCCTATAATTCACCCCTCCACTTT. Encoded protein: CASSEESYNSPLHF.

The chain joins TRBV19 to TRBJ2-5; D uncertain. Per the germline V gene, CDR1 is LNHDA and CDR2 is SQIVND (reference sequence). The CDR3 is 11 residues long. V dropped 10 bases and J dropped 9 bases, with 15 bases sitting between them. For the CDR3, the DNA is TGTGCCACCGACTTCGGAAGGGCCCAGTACTTC. This gives the protein CATDFGRAQYF.

The V gene is TRBV6-5, the J gene TRBJ2-7; the D is unclear. Trimming left V 2 bases short and J 3 bases short, with 11 bases between. The CDR3 totals 14 residues. The germline gives CDR1 MNHEY, CDR2 SVGAGI. CDR3 in DNA: TGTGCCAGCAGTTACAGAGTGGGAAACTACGAGCAGTACTTC. This sequence encodes CASSYRVGNYEQYF.

Only a few counts were recorded for this clonotype. The V call is TRBV5-1, the J call TRBJ1-6; tentatively, D is TRBD1 (6 bases). This CDR3 has 18 residues. Germline values: CDR1 SGHRS, CDR2 YFSETQ. The V gene lost 0 bases and the J gene lost 7 bases, with 20 bases spanning the gap. For the CDR3, the DNA is TGCGCCAGCAGCTTGGGGGTGCATGCGGGGGCACGGAATTCACCCCTCCACTTT. It encodes CASSLGVHAGARNSPLHF.

This clonotype was detected only a few times. The gene calls are TRBV6-5 and TRBJ1-1; possibly TRBD1 for D (6 bases). Trimming cost V 0 bases and J 4 bases, with 12 bases left between them. CDR3 length: 15 amino acids. Germline V lookup: CDR1 MNHEY, CDR2 SVGAGI. CDR3: CASSYSARGGTEAFF. In nucleotides, the CDR3 is TGTGCCAGCAGTTACTCGGCCAGGGGCGGCACTGAAGCTTTCTTT.

This chain links TRBV19 with TRBJ1-3, with D perhaps TRBD1 (5 bases). Germline-derived CDR1 and CDR2 are LNHDA and SQIVND (reference sequence). Trimming left V 10 bases short and J 0 bases short, with 13 bases between. The CDR3 length is 14 residues. DNA of the CDR3: TGTGCCACTACGACAGTCAGCTCTGGAAACACCATATATTTT. As protein: CATTTVSSGNTIYF.